The subject of this entry is one TCR beta chain. The data were taken from a study of cytomegalovirus exposure and HLA in healthy donors. Here immunoSEQ multiplex PCR was the method, and the copy in TCRdb shows in-frame clones only, minus some. The sample lists about 56,000 clones, more than 80% occurring once. CDR1 and CDR2 (germline): LNHDA, SQIVND (reference sequence). There are 13 residues in the CDR3. Trimming pared 3 bases from V and 6 bases from J, leaving 10 bases between. The chain joins TRBV19 to TRBJ2-3, with a weak D call TRBD2 (5 bases). The specimen sequenced was PBMCs. The TCR comes from a man between 18 and 29 years old in good health and CMV-seronegative. CDR3 sequence: CASSILARDTQYF. CDR3 DNA: TGTGCCAGTAGTATTTTAGCGCGGGATACGCAGTATTTT.